This TCR beta chain stems from a study of OX40 agonist ivuxolimab in advanced cancers. Across the whole study: Ivuxolimab was delivered to patients intravenously every 2 weeks at doses spanning 0.01 to 10 mg/kg. Three patients had partial responses: one hepatocellular carcinoma, two cutaneous melanoma. Allowance was made for prior anti-PD-1, anti-PD-L1 or anti-CTLA-4 therapy, and roughly 40% had some.

The study, taken as a whole, reports: There were, on average, more expanded clones in CD8+ T cells than in CD4+.

This CDR3 has 14 residues. The V end was cut by 0 bases, the J end by 4 bases, with 10 bases between. Germline V gene data show CDR1 as SGHDT and CDR2 as YYEEEE. Here immunoSEQ multiplex PCR was the method, and the copy in TCRdb shows in-frame clones only, minus some. The sample carries some 59,000 clones, 90% recorded once. Comment on this clone: Antigen unknown.

This TCR was sampled from an adult with an advanced solid tumor such as melanoma, head and neck, liver or kidney cancer. The material sequenced was CD4+ or CD8+ T cells sorted from blood, taken in a trial of the OX40 agonist ivuxolimab. The chain uses TRBV5-6 and TRBJ2-5, with D perhaps matching TRBD1 (5 bases). CDR3: CASSLGQGSETQYF. Here the CDR3 DNA reads TGTGCCAGCAGCTTGGGTCAGGGTTCAGAGACCCAGTACTTC.